This TCR beta chain is drawn from a study of identical twins. Study-wide findings and caveats: Excess twin sharing in beta out-of-frame sequences was weaker. Sequences that were out-of-frame, alpha and twin-shared displayed an excess of low generation probability.

A remark on this clonotype: Its cognate antigen is unknown.

Germline loops: CDR1 LNHDA, CDR2 SQIVND (reference sequence). Trimming took 2 bases from V and 3 from J, leaving 9 bases between them. There are 14 residues in the CDR3. Each CDR3 protein is one row after TCRdb ran MiXCR on the 5' RACE reads. The table has hundreds of thousands of distinct CDR3 sequences, 6.1% seen once. The chain has TRBV19 and TRBJ2-3; perhaps TRBD1 as D (7 bases). The clonotype originates from a man between 18 and 29 years old in good health. Material: naive T cells sorted from blood. The chain's CDR3 is CASSIPGGTDTQYF. DNA for the CDR3: TGTGCCAGTAGTATACCAGGGGGGACAGATACGCAGTATTTT.